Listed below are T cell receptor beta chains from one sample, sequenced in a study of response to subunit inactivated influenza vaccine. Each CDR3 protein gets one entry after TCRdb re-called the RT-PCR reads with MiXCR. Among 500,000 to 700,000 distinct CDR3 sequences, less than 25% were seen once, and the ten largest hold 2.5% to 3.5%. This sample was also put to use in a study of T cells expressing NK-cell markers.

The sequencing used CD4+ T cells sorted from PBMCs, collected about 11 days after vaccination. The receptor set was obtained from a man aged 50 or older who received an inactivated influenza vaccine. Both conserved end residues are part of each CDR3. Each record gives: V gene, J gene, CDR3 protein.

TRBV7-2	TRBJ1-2	CASSQDFARYGYTF
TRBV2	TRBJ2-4	CASIIYGTSDIKNIQYF
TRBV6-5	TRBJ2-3	CASSYSTGRSTDTQYF
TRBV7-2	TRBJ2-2	CASSLAARGGTGELFF
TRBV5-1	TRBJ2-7	CASSLTGRGEQYF
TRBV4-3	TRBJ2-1	CASSQTRGPYNEQFF
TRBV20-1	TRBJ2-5	CSGSRTTQETQYF
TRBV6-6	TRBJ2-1	CASTGEGQFF
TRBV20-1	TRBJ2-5	CSARPPRDGQAQYF
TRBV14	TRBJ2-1	CASSQTGTSGDNEQFF
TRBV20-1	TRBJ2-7	CSARDLGSGGAYEQYF
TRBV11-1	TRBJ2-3	CASSPGTGGNLADTQYF
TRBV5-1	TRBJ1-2	CASSSPGQGNGYTF
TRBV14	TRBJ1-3	CASSRSGFGNTIYF
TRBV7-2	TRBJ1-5	CASSLEQGGNQPQHF
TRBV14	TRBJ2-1	CASSRGLGRGFF
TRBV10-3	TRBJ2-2	CAIRRQGDTGELFF
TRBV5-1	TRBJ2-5	CASSLEAGGSAVTQYF
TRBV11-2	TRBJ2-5	CASSFIVGGRETQYF
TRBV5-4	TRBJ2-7	CASSVGTSGGRSVYEQYF
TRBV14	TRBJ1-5	CASSEGGGQPQHF
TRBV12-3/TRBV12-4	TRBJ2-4	CASTTASRAGEQGRKNIQYF
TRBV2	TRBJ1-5	CASSPTGGARQDQPQHF
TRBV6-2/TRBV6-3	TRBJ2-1	CASSLAGGRWNEQFF
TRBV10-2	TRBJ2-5	CASSVGVGPLGTQYF
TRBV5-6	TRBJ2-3	CASSFKDGGLSTDTQYF
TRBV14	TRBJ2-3	CASSQDGGSTRDTQYF
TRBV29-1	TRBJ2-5	CSVALAGGAETQYF
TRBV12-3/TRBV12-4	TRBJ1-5	CASRSGGASNQPQHF
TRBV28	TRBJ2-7	CASSLRTSGDFYEQYF
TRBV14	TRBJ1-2	CASSQIYRGDGYTF
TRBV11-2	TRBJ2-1	CASSLEWVSEQFF
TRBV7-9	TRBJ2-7	CASSLGRGEQYF
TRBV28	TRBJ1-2	CASSPPGTGRYGYTF
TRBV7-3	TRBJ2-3	CASSLSVEDTQYF
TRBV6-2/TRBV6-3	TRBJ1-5	CASSRTLQGQFNQPQHF
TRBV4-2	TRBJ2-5	CASSQEGGGPVQTQYF
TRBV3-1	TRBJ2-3	CASSQDPLAVGDTQYF
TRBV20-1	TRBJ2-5	CSASAFQRGPKETQYF
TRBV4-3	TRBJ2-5	CASSQELRNQETQYF
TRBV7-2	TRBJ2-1	CASSLAVLGYNEQFF
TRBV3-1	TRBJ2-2	CASSQVGGGELFF
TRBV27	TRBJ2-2	CASSLLAINSGELFF
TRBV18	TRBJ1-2	CASSRGGGIEGYTF
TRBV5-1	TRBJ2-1	CASSGTSGRAQWGEQFF
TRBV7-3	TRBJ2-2	CASSSLGREVAGELFF
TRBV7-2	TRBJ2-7	CASSLSGTTLSEQYF
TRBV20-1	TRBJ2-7	CSARDTGVLYEQYF
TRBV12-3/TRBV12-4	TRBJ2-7	CASNPEKEQYF
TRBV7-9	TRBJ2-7	CASSAGPADRGAYEQYF